This T cell receptor (beta chain) was identified during a study of OX40 agonist ivuxolimab in advanced cancers. General observations from the study: At 0.1 to 3.0 mg/kg and by week 6, clonal expansion occurred in CD4+ and CD8+ blood T cells.

Sequenced by immunoSEQ multiplex PCR; TCRdb stores in-frame clones only, minus some. The sample includes roughly 50,000 clones, roughly 92% seen only once; the top ten take around an eighth. CDR3 length equals 15 residues. With 7 bases clipped from V and 5 bases from J, the junction kept 12 bases outside the gene matches. Germline CDR1 reads SNHLY; CDR2 reads FYNNEI. With regard to this clone: Its antigen is as yet unknown.

The sample in question was CD4+ or CD8+ T cells sorted from blood, obtained in a trial of the OX40 agonist ivuxolimab. This sequence originates from an adult with an advanced solid tumor such as melanoma, head and neck, liver or kidney cancer. The chain employs TRBV2 and TRBJ2-7, with 9 bases that match TRBD1. Written as DNA, the CDR3 is TGTGCCAGCAAATTACCCCCGGGACAGGGTCACGAGCAGTACTTC. Translating gives CASKLPPGQGHEQYF.